Sequencing of this T cell receptor (beta chain) was carried out in a study of shared clonotypes between healthy human individuals. The authors loaded around 220 ng DNA, 27,000 or so T cell genomes, into sorted-subset replicate PCRs. Assay used: immunoSEQ multiplex PCR; TCRdb lists only in-frame clones, some missing. The data hold 2,500,000 or so clones, with 85% to 95% observed a single time. Study-wide results and caveats: Non-shared clonotypes displayed generation probabilities falling below those of clonotypes present in all four donors.

This CDR3 spans 15 amino acids. The junction had 8 bases not matched to a gene; V was cut back by 8 bases and J by 0 bases. Germline CDR1 is ENHRY and CDR2 is SYGVKD. To note about this clone: Its antigen remains unidentified.

The split of CD4+ cells yielded CD45RA+ naive and CD45RA-negative memory subsets. V and J are TRBV10-3 and TRBJ2-3, with 7 bases identical to TRBD2. The sequencing input was naive CD4+ T cells from PBMCs. Subset given: CD45RA+ positively selected. This TCR came from a young man in good health. Some clones in this sample may be carry-over from other donors' samples. CDR3 in DNA: TGTGCCATCGGGGAGAGCGGGGCCAGCACAGATACGCAGTATTTT. It codes for CAIGESGASTDTQYF.